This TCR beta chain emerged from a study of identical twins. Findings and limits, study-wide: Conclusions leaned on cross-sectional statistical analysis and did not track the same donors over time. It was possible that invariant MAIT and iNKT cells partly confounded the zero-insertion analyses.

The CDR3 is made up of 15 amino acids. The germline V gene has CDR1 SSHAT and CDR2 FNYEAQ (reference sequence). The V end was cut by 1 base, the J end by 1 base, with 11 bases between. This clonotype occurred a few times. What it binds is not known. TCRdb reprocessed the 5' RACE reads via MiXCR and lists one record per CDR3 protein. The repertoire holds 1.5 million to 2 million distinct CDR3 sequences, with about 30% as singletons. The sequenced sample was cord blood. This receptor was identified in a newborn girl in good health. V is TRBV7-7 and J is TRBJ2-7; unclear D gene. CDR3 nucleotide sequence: TGTGCCAGCAGCTTAGGGCCTCAGACGTCCTACGAGCAGTACTTC. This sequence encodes CASSLGPQTSYEQYF.